These T cell receptor beta chains were read from a single sample in a study of blood T cell repertoires in COVID-19. Only in-frame clones appear in the TCRdb table, and some are missing; sequencing was by immunoSEQ multiplex PCR. Here the sample spans tens of thousands of clones, about 85% being singletons. Sequenced sample: peripheral blood. The receptors come from a woman aged 70-85 years with active COVID-19. The CDR3 runs from the conserved cysteine through the conserved F or W. D genes are given only for firm matches. Clone size is given for some rows only: seen once, a few or many times, or a class if the clone is expanded.

J: TRBJ2-3; V: TRBV10-2; size: NA; D: NA; CDR3: CASGSGRGGNTDTQYF; DNA: TGCGCCAGCGGATCGGGGAGGGGGGGTAACACAGATACGCAGTATTTT
J: TRBJ2-1; V: TRBV15; size: NA; D: TRBD2; CDR3: CATSRDPRVAGTRNEQFF; DNA: TGTGCCACCAGCAGAGATCCCAGAGTAGCGGGAACTCGGAATGAGCAGTTCTTC
J: TRBJ2-1; V: TRBV4-1; size: NA; D: TRBD2; CDR3: CASSQPGLVAGNEQFF; DNA: TGCGCCAGCAGCCAACCAGGACTAGTTGCGGGCAATGAGCAGTTCTTC
J: TRBJ2-3; V: TRBV5-4; size: NA; D: NA; CDR3: CASSTGTSRTDTQYF; DNA: TGTGCCAGCAGCACCGGGACATCGAGAACAGATACGCAGTATTTT
J: TRBJ2-7; V: TRBV27; size: NA; D: TRBD2; CDR3: CASSPSGRGYEQYF; DNA: TGTGCCAGCAGTCCCAGCGGGAGGGGGTACGAGCAGTACTTC
J: TRBJ2-3; V: TRBV2; size: once; D: NA; CDR3: CASSGVQGTADTQYF; DNA: TGTGCCAGCAGTGGTGTCCAGGGAACGGCAGATACGCAGTATTTT
J: TRBJ2-7; V: TRBV28; size: NA; D: TRBD2; CDR3: CASSLVLAGGTYEQYF; DNA: TGTGCCAGCAGTTTAGTGTTAGCGGGAGGTACCTACGAGCAGTACTTC
J: TRBJ1-1; V: TRBV9; size: NA; D: NA; CDR3: CASSVDSVNREAFF; DNA: TGTGCCAGCAGCGTAGATTCTGTGAACAGAGAAGCTTTCTTT
J: TRBJ2-7; V: TRBV7-3; size: NA; D: TRBD2; CDR3: CASSPTGTSSWQYF; DNA: TGTGCCAGCAGCCCTACCGGGACTAGCTCTTGGCAGTACTTC
J: TRBJ2-3; V: TRBV25-1; size: NA; D: TRBD1; CDR3: CASSDPFTFGQGPDTQYF; DNA: TGTGCCAGCAGTGACCCCTTTACCTTCGGACAGGGACCAGATACGCAGTATTTT
J: TRBJ1-2; V: TRBV27; size: NA; D: TRBD1; CDR3: CATHPGQGLSFTF; DNA: TGTGCCACCCATCCGGGACAGGGGTTGTCTTTTACCTTC
J: TRBJ1-3; V: TRBV5-1; size: NA; D: NA; CDR3: CASSRTENSGNTIYF; DNA: TGCGCCAGCAGTCGAACAGAAAACTCTGGAAACACCATATATTTT
J: TRBJ1-1; V: TRBV10-3; size: NA; D: NA; CDR3: CAISEQGLNTEAFF; DNA: TGTGCCATCAGTGAGCAGGGATTGAACACTGAAGCTTTCTTT
J: TRBJ1-4; V: TRBV29-1; size: NA; D: TRBD1; CDR3: CSAADRVGGKLFF; DNA: TGCAGCGCCGCGGACAGGGTGGGTGGAAAACTGTTTTTT
J: TRBJ2-1; V: TRBV28; size: NA; D: NA; CDR3: CASSFWGGRADHNEQFF; DNA: TGTGCCAGCAGTTTCTGGGGGGGCAGGGCGGACCACAATGAGCAGTTCTTC
J: TRBJ1-1; V: TRBV12-3/TRBV12-4; size: NA; D: NA; CDR3: CASSLARDTEAFF; DNA: TGTGCCAGCAGTTTAGCGCGGGACACTGAAGCTTTCTTT
J: TRBJ2-2; V: TRBV10-3; size: once; D: NA; CDR3: CAISTGYTGELFF; DNA: TGTGCCATCAGTACAGGGTACACCGGGGAGCTGTTTTTT
J: TRBJ2-3; V: TRBV7-3; size: NA; D: TRBD2; CDR3: CASSSTSGRADTQYF; DNA: TGTGCCAGCAGCTCGACTAGCGGGAGGGCAGATACGCAGTATTTT
J: TRBJ1-4; V: TRBV14; size: NA; D: TRBD1; CDR3: CASSLTTGQNEKLFF; DNA: TGTGCCAGCAGCCTCACGACAGGGCAAAATGAAAAACTGTTTTTT
J: TRBJ1-1; V: TRBV28; size: once; D: TRBD1; CDR3: CASSLLAGGADTEAFF; DNA: TGTGCCAGCAGTTTGTTAGCAGGGGGCGCGGACACTGAAGCTTTCTTT
J: TRBJ2-1; V: TRBV5-4; size: NA; D: NA; CDR3: CASSFLVAASAGEQFF; DNA: TGTGCCAGCAGTTTCCTAGTAGCGGCATCGGCGGGGGAGCAGTTCTTC
J: TRBJ2-5; V: TRBV5-1; size: NA; D: NA; CDR3: CASSLPLTEMPRETQYF; DNA: TGCGCCAGCAGCTTACCTCTGACAGAGATGCCGCGGGAGACCCAGTACTTC
J: TRBJ1-1; V: TRBV18; size: NA; D: NA; CDR3: CASSPSTGNTEAFF; DNA: TGTGCCAGCTCACCGTCGACAGGGAACACTGAAGCTTTCTTT
J: TRBJ2-1; V: TRBV28; size: NA; D: NA; CDR3: CASWGLAGSYNEQFF; DNA: TGTGCCAGCTGGGGCTTAGCCGGATCCTACAATGAGCAGTTCTTC
J: TRBJ1-2; V: TRBV27; size: NA; D: NA; CDR3: CARHPYGYTF; DNA: TGTGCCCGACATCCCTATGGCTACACCTTC
J: TRBJ2-5; V: TRBV10-2; size: NA; D: TRBD1; CDR3: CASSYPPTGDGGETQYF; DNA: TGCGCCAGCAGCTATCCCCCGACAGGGGATGGGGGGGAGACCCAGTACTTC
J: TRBJ2-1; V: TRBV7-3; size: NA; D: TRBD2; CDR3: CASSPRGTSGIRGSYNEQFF; DNA: TGTGCCAGCAGCCCTAGGGGGACTAGCGGGATCAGGGGCTCCTACAATGAGCAGTTCTTC
J: TRBJ2-6; V: TRBV14; size: NA; D: NA; CDR3: CASSPIGQGRSGANVLTF; DNA: TGTGCCAGCAGCCCAATCGGGCAGGGGCGGTCTGGGGCCAACGTCCTGACTTTC
J: TRBJ2-5; V: TRBV28; size: NA; D: NA; CDR3: CASSQQGAKETQYF; DNA: TGTGCCAGCAGCCAACAGGGTGCAAAAGAGACCCAGTACTTC
J: TRBJ1-5; V: TRBV27; size: NA; D: TRBD1; CDR3: CASSPRRDSYQPQHF; DNA: TGTGCCAGCAGTCCACGCCGGGACAGCTATCAGCCCCAGCATTTT
J: TRBJ1-2; V: TRBV3-1/TRBV3-2; size: NA; D: NA; CDR3: CASSQGAGGYTF; DNA: TGTGCCAGCAGCCAAGGGGCAGGGGGCTACACCTTC
J: TRBJ2-5; V: TRBV14; size: NA; D: NA; CDR3: CASSQSQQGGTQYF; DNA: TGTGCCAGCAGCCAATCCCAGCAGGGGGGGACCCAGTACTTC
J: TRBJ1-1; V: TRBV28; size: NA; D: NA; CDR3: CASTLQGSMNTEAFF; DNA: TGTGCCAGCACCCTTCAGGGTTCCATGAACACTGAAGCTTTCTTT
J: TRBJ2-7; V: TRBV10-1; size: NA; D: NA; CDR3: CASSESGSSGEQYF; DNA: TGCGCCAGCAGTGAGTCCGGGAGCTCGGGTGAGCAGTACTTC
J: TRBJ2-7; V: TRBV3-1/TRBV3-2; size: few; D: NA; CDR3: CASSQRRQGNEQYF; DNA: TGTGCCAGCAGCCAAAGGCGGCAGGGCAACGAGCAGTACTTC
J: TRBJ1-6; V: TRBV5-4; size: NA; D: TRBD1; CDR3: CASSSNRGDSPLHF; DNA: TGTGCCAGCAGTTCAAACAGGGGGGATTCACCCCTCCACTTT
J: TRBJ2-3; V: TRBV28; size: NA; D: TRBD2; CDR3: CASSLPGLAGAFQHTDTQYF; DNA: TGTGCCAGCAGTTTACCGGGACTAGCGGGAGCATTCCAACACACAGATACGCAGTATTTT
J: TRBJ1-4; V: TRBV27; size: NA; D: TRBD1; CDR3: CASSLSDRNNEKLFF; DNA: TGTGCCAGCAGTTTATCGGACAGGAATAATGAAAAACTGTTTTTT
J: TRBJ1-1; V: TRBV4-1; size: NA; D: NA; CDR3: CASSHDDRLNTEAFF; DNA: TGCGCCAGCAGCCATGACGACAGGCTGAACACTGAAGCTTTCTTT
J: TRBJ2-5; V: TRBV28; size: NA; D: NA; CDR3: CASIWGQGSETQYF; DNA: TGTGCCAGCATTTGGGGGCAGGGGAGCGAGACCCAGTACTTC
J: TRBJ2-3; V: TRBV6-5; size: NA; D: NA; CDR3: CASTAGATDTQYF; DNA: TGTGCCAGCACTGCGGGCGCTACAGATACGCAGTATTTT
J: TRBJ1-1; V: TRBV2; size: NA; D: TRBD1; CDR3: CASRDRGTEAFF; DNA: TGTGCCAGCAGGGACAGGGGGACTGAAGCTTTCTTT
J: TRBJ2-2; V: TRBV15; size: NA; D: TRBD2; CDR3: CATSQGLAGGPDGELFF; DNA: TGTGCCACCAGCCAAGGACTAGCGGGAGGGCCTGACGGGGAGCTGTTTTTT
J: TRBJ1-2; V: TRBV20-1; size: NA; D: NA; CDR3: CSARGQYGYTF; DNA: TGCAGTGCTAGAGGACAGTATGGCTACACCTTC
J: TRBJ1-1; V: TRBV15; size: NA; D: TRBD1; CDR3: CATSRTGDTEAFF; DNA: TGTGCCACCAGCAGGACAGGGGACACTGAAGCTTTCTTT
J: TRBJ1-1; V: TRBV27; size: NA; D: TRBD1; CDR3: CASSAGFSGQGAFRAEAFF; DNA: TGTGCCAGCAGTGCGGGCTTCTCGGGACAGGGGGCCTTCCGGGCTGAAGCTTTCTTT
J: TRBJ2-7; V: TRBV14; size: once; D: TRBD2; CDR3: CASSQGTSGRLPYEQYF; DNA: TGTGCCAGCAGCCAAGGGACTAGCGGGAGGCTACCGTACGAGCAGTACTTC
J: TRBJ2-1; V: TRBV5-6; size: NA; D: TRBD2; CDR3: CASSIERGNYNEQFF; DNA: TGTGCCAGCAGCATTGAGCGGGGCAACTACAATGAGCAGTTCTTC
J: TRBJ2-1; V: TRBV11-3; size: NA; D: TRBD2; CDR3: CASSQPGGVGNEQFF; DNA: TGTGCCAGCAGCCAACCGGGGGGAGTTGGGAATGAGCAGTTCTTC
J: TRBJ2-5; V: TRBV5-5; size: NA; D: TRBD1; CDR3: CASSRQGDRETQYF; DNA: TGTGCCAGCAGTCGACAGGGGGATCGGGAGACCCAGTACTTC
J: TRBJ2-7; V: TRBV3-1/TRBV3-2; size: NA; D: NA; CDR3: CASSHSYEQYF; DNA: TGTGCCAGCAGCCATAGCTACGAGCAGTACTTC
J: TRBJ2-1; V: TRBV7-9; size: NA; D: TRBD2; CDR3: CASSGTSGERNEQFF; DNA: TGTGCCAGCAGCGGGACTAGCGGGGAACGCAATGAGCAGTTCTTC
J: TRBJ2-2; V: TRBV7-9; size: NA; D: NA; CDR3: CASNFHSGELFF; DNA: TGTGCCAGCAACTTTCATTCCGGGGAGCTGTTTTTT